The entry that follows covers one TCR beta chain sequence. Seattle's cohort entered during active infection and was followed longitudinally. Sequenced by immunoSEQ multiplex PCR; TCRdb stores in-frame clones only, minus some. The sample holds around 290,000 clones; 80% to 90% are singletons and the top ten take around 13%. This record comes from a study of blood T cell repertoires in COVID-19. Sequences were obtained from peripheral blood. The receptor was derived from a woman aged 65 to 85 with COVID-19, enrolled during active disease.

This CDR3 is CASSPDRGSGYTF. CDR3 sequence (DNA): TGTGCCAGCAGTCCTGACAGGGGCAGCGGCTACACCTTC. This chain uses TRBV28 with TRBJ1-2; TRBD1 agrees at 8 bases. Germline loops: CDR1 MDHEN, CDR2 SYDVKM. This CDR3 contains 13 residues. Trimming at V came to 5 bases and at J to 8 bases, leaving 7 bases not matched to a gene.